These T cell receptor beta chains were read from a single sample in a study of T cells after yellow fever vaccination. TCRdb re-called the 5' RACE reads through MiXCR, storing one row per CDR3 protein. The table has 400,000 to 650,000 distinct CDR3 sequences, 21% seen once; the top ten hold less than 20%. This specimen was PBMCs, taken about 20 days after the first yellow fever vaccination. Receptors were obtained from a man between 18 and 35 years old who received the YFV17D yellow fever vaccine. The CDR3 runs from the conserved cysteine through the conserved F or W. The D gene is left open where the match is weak. Rows give clone size only sometimes, using once, few, many, or a class for an expanded clone.

cdr3_length: 15
j_call: TRBJ2-5
d_call: TRBD2
clone_size: NA
v_call: TRBV4-2
cdr3_nt: TGTGCCAGCAGCCCCGCAGCGGGGGAGCAAGAGACCCAGTACTTC
cdr3_aa: CASSPAAGEQETQYF

cdr3_length: 17
j_call: TRBJ2-4
d_call: TRBD2
clone_size: few
v_call: TRBV29-1
cdr3_nt: TGCAGCGTGCAAGTGCTAGCGGGGGGTCTGGCCAAAAACATTCAGTACTTC
cdr3_aa: CSVQVLAGGLAKNIQYF

cdr3_length: 17
j_call: TRBJ2-3
d_call: TRBD2
clone_size: NA
v_call: TRBV3-1
cdr3_nt: TGTGCCAGCAGCGAGCTAGCGGGCGGTGGGGGCCCAGATACGCAGTATTTT
cdr3_aa: CASSELAGGGGPDTQYF

cdr3_length: 17
j_call: TRBJ2-3
d_call: TRBD2
clone_size: few
v_call: TRBV20-1
cdr3_nt: TGCAGTGCCAGCAGTAGGTGGGGGGGTGCTAGCACAGATACGCAGTATTTT
cdr3_aa: CSASSRWGGASTDTQYF

cdr3_length: 14
j_call: TRBJ1-5
d_call: NA
clone_size: NA
v_call: TRBV7-2
cdr3_nt: TGTGCCAGCAGCCCTCCCAGGGTGGGTCAGCCCCAGCATTTT
cdr3_aa: CASSPPRVGQPQHF

cdr3_length: 13
j_call: TRBJ2-1
d_call: NA
clone_size: NA
v_call: TRBV12-3/TRBV12-4
cdr3_nt: TGTGCCAGCAGGGGGGGATCCTACAATGAGCAGTTCTTC
cdr3_aa: CASRGGSYNEQFF

cdr3_length: 14
j_call: TRBJ2-5
d_call: NA
clone_size: NA
v_call: TRBV7-9
cdr3_nt: TGTGCCAGCAGCTTAGGGCCAGCTCAAGAGACCCAGTACTTC
cdr3_aa: CASSLGPAQETQYF

cdr3_length: 17
j_call: TRBJ2-5
d_call: NA
clone_size: NA
v_call: TRBV6-5
cdr3_nt: TGTGCCAGCAGTTATCTTTTTGGGGACAAAATCTCTAGCACCCAGTACTTC
cdr3_aa: CASSYLFGDKISSTQYF

cdr3_length: 13
j_call: TRBJ1-1
d_call: NA
clone_size: NA
v_call: TRBV20-1
cdr3_nt: TGCAGTTCCCAACGGGCGCTGGACACTGAAGCTTTCTTT
cdr3_aa: CSSQRALDTEAFF

cdr3_length: 17
j_call: TRBJ2-5
d_call: NA
clone_size: NA
v_call: TRBV12-3/TRBV12-4
cdr3_nt: TGTGCCAGCAGTCCTGGATTAGGGCAGGGCCCCCAAGAGACCCAGTACTTC
cdr3_aa: CASSPGLGQGPQETQYF

cdr3_length: 14
j_call: TRBJ2-5
d_call: NA
clone_size: few
v_call: TRBV6-1
cdr3_nt: TGTGCCAGTACCGGGACGGTTACCCAAGAGACCCAGTACTTC
cdr3_aa: CASTGTVTQETQYF

cdr3_length: 19
j_call: TRBJ1-5
d_call: TRBD1
clone_size: NA
v_call: TRBV4-1
cdr3_nt: TGCGCCAGCAGCCATCCCGGGACAGGGGAGGTGTATAGCAATCAGCCCCAGCATTTT
cdr3_aa: CASSHPGTGEVYSNQPQHF

cdr3_length: 15
j_call: TRBJ2-7
d_call: NA
clone_size: few
v_call: TRBV5-1
cdr3_nt: TGCGCCAGCAGAACCAATTCCGGGACATTCTACGAGCAGTACTTC
cdr3_aa: CASRTNSGTFYEQYF

cdr3_length: 17
j_call: TRBJ2-4
d_call: NA
clone_size: NA
v_call: TRBV5-6
cdr3_nt: TGTGCCAGCAGCTTGATCCGAGTGGGTCTGCCTCCATGGATTCAGTACTTC
cdr3_aa: CASSLIRVGLPPWIQYF

cdr3_length: 13
j_call: TRBJ1-4
d_call: NA
clone_size: NA
v_call: TRBV20-1
cdr3_nt: TGCAGTGCAAACAGGGCGGGAACCGAAAAACTGTTTTTT
cdr3_aa: CSANRAGTEKLFF

cdr3_length: 14
j_call: TRBJ2-5
d_call: NA
clone_size: many
v_call: TRBV7-2
cdr3_nt: TGTGCCAGCAGCTTACACTGGGGACAAGAGACCCAGTACTTC
cdr3_aa: CASSLHWGQETQYF

cdr3_length: 15
j_call: TRBJ2-2
d_call: NA
clone_size: few
v_call: TRBV6-2/TRBV6-3
cdr3_nt: TGTGCCAGCAGTTGGACCCCGGGAAACACCGGGGAGCTGTTTTTT
cdr3_aa: CASSWTPGNTGELFF

cdr3_length: 13
j_call: TRBJ2-7
d_call: NA
clone_size: NA
v_call: TRBV7-9
cdr3_nt: TGTGCCAGCAGCTTGGAGACTAGCTACGAGCAGTACTTC
cdr3_aa: CASSLETSYEQYF

cdr3_length: 14
j_call: TRBJ2-2
d_call: NA
clone_size: few
v_call: TRBV5-1
cdr3_nt: TGCGCCAGCGCCACGCCGCAGGCGAGCGGGGAGCTGTTTTTT
cdr3_aa: CASATPQASGELFF

cdr3_length: 16
j_call: TRBJ1-1
d_call: NA
clone_size: few
v_call: TRBV13
cdr3_nt: TGTGCCAGTGAAGACACCCAAGCCCCTATGAACACTGAAGCTTTCTTT
cdr3_aa: CASEDTQAPMNTEAFF

cdr3_length: 16
j_call: TRBJ1-2
d_call: TRBD1
clone_size: NA
v_call: TRBV7-9
cdr3_nt: TGTGCCAGCAGCTTTCGGACAGGGGGAGCTAACTATGGCTACACCTTC
cdr3_aa: CASSFRTGGANYGYTF

cdr3_length: 15
j_call: TRBJ1-5
d_call: TRBD1
clone_size: few
v_call: TRBV15
cdr3_nt: TGTGCCACCAGGCGGGACAGGGGGCCCACTCAGCCCCAGCATTTT
cdr3_aa: CATRRDRGPTQPQHF

cdr3_length: 14
j_call: TRBJ1-2
d_call: NA
clone_size: many
v_call: TRBV5-4
cdr3_nt: TGTGCCAGCAGCCTAGGACAGAACCTCTATGGCTACACCTTC
cdr3_aa: CASSLGQNLYGYTF

cdr3_length: 16
j_call: TRBJ1-5
d_call: NA
clone_size: once
v_call: TRBV18
cdr3_nt: TGTGCCAGCTCCCCCGGAAGCGGAATGTACAATCAGCCCCAGCATTTT
cdr3_aa: CASSPGSGMYNQPQHF

cdr3_length: 15
j_call: TRBJ2-1
d_call: NA
clone_size: NA
v_call: TRBV4-2
cdr3_nt: TGTGCCAGCAGCCAAGTCAGAGGAACCTACAATGAGCAGTTCTTC
cdr3_aa: CASSQVRGTYNEQFF

cdr3_length: 14
j_call: TRBJ2-4
d_call: NA
clone_size: NA
v_call: TRBV5-1
cdr3_nt: TGCGCCAGCAGCTTGGATGTGGGCGGAAACATTCAGTACTTC
cdr3_aa: CASSLDVGGNIQYF

cdr3_length: 15
j_call: TRBJ2-2
d_call: NA
clone_size: NA
v_call: TRBV4-3
cdr3_nt: TGCGCCAGCAGCCAAGAATCCTCACTAACCGGGGAGCTGTTTTTT
cdr3_aa: CASSQESSLTGELFF

cdr3_length: 18
j_call: TRBJ2-6
d_call: NA
clone_size: NA
v_call: TRBV4-1
cdr3_nt: TGCGCCAGCAGCCAAGATGTGGGGAGCTCCCATGGGGCCAACGTCCTGACTTTC
cdr3_aa: CASSQDVGSSHGANVLTF

cdr3_length: 16
j_call: TRBJ2-7
d_call: TRBD2
clone_size: NA
v_call: TRBV18
cdr3_nt: TGTGCCAGCTCAAGGCTAGCGGGGGGCCCAACCTACGAGCAGTACTTC
cdr3_aa: CASSRLAGGPTYEQYF

cdr3_length: 15
j_call: TRBJ2-1
d_call: TRBD2
clone_size: NA
v_call: TRBV5-1
cdr3_nt: TGCGCCAGCAGCCTCCGGCGACTAGCGGGGAACGAGCAGTTCTTC
cdr3_aa: CASSLRRLAGNEQFF

cdr3_length: 16
j_call: TRBJ2-4
d_call: NA
clone_size: NA
v_call: TRBV7-2
cdr3_nt: TGTGCCAGCAGCTTAGCTCAGGGTGTAGCCAAAAACATTCAGTACTTC
cdr3_aa: CASSLAQGVAKNIQYF

cdr3_length: 16
j_call: TRBJ2-3
d_call: NA
clone_size: NA
v_call: TRBV15
cdr3_nt: TGTGCCACCAGCAGAACTCGGGACCGAAACACAGATACGCAGTATTTT
cdr3_aa: CATSRTRDRNTDTQYF

cdr3_length: 13
j_call: TRBJ2-2
d_call: NA
clone_size: NA
v_call: TRBV7-3
cdr3_nt: TGTGCCAGCAGCTTAGATCCGCGCGGGGAGCTGTTTTTT
cdr3_aa: CASSLDPRGELFF

cdr3_length: 11
j_call: TRBJ2-1
d_call: TRBD2
clone_size: NA
v_call: TRBV20-1
cdr3_nt: TGCAGTGCTAGGGGGGGGGATGAGCAGTTCTTC
cdr3_aa: CSARGGDEQFF

cdr3_length: 13
j_call: TRBJ1-1
d_call: TRBD1
clone_size: NA
v_call: TRBV29-1
cdr3_nt: TGCAGCGGGTCCGGGACAGCGTCCTCTGAAGCTTTCTTT
cdr3_aa: CSGSGTASSEAFF

cdr3_length: 14
j_call: TRBJ2-5
d_call: TRBD1
clone_size: many
v_call: TRBV5-1
cdr3_nt: TGCGCCAGCAGTTCCTCCCGACAGGGCGGGACCCAGTACTTC
cdr3_aa: CASSSSRQGGTQYF

cdr3_length: 16
j_call: TRBJ2-6
d_call: TRBD2
clone_size: NA
v_call: TRBV20-1
cdr3_nt: TGCAGTGCCCGGACTAGCGGGGGCTCTGGGGCCAACGTCCTGACTTTC
cdr3_aa: CSARTSGGSGANVLTF

cdr3_length: 15
j_call: TRBJ1-5
d_call: NA
clone_size: few
v_call: TRBV5-1
cdr3_nt: TGCGCCAGCAGCTTGGAAGGGAATAGCAATCAGCCCCAGCATTTT
cdr3_aa: CASSLEGNSNQPQHF

cdr3_length: 14
j_call: TRBJ1-5
d_call: TRBD1
clone_size: few
v_call: TRBV5-6
cdr3_nt: TGTGCCAGCAGCTCTGGACAGGGCCTTCTGCCCCAGCATTTT
cdr3_aa: CASSSGQGLLPQHF

cdr3_length: 13
j_call: TRBJ1-2
d_call: NA
clone_size: few
v_call: TRBV9
cdr3_nt: TGTGCCAGCAGCGCCGGGCCAAACTATGGCTACACCTTC
cdr3_aa: CASSAGPNYGYTF

cdr3_length: 13
j_call: TRBJ1-5
d_call: NA
clone_size: NA
v_call: TRBV6-1
cdr3_nt: TGTGCCAGCAGCTGGACAGACCTTCAGCCCCAGCATTTT
cdr3_aa: CASSWTDLQPQHF

cdr3_length: 15
j_call: TRBJ2-3
d_call: NA
clone_size: few
v_call: TRBV20-1
cdr3_nt: TGCAGTGCTAGAGATCTTTCGGGGGCAGGTGATACGCAGTATTTT
cdr3_aa: CSARDLSGAGDTQYF

cdr3_length: 15
j_call: TRBJ2-1
d_call: NA
clone_size: NA
v_call: TRBV2
cdr3_nt: TGTGCCAGTCTCCCCCAGAGGGGGGGCTTCAATGAGCAGTTCTTC
cdr3_aa: CASLPQRGGFNEQFF

cdr3_length: 16
j_call: TRBJ2-3
d_call: TRBD2
clone_size: NA
v_call: TRBV18
cdr3_nt: TGTGCCAGCTCACCAGAGGCTAGCGGAGGCACAGATACGCAGTATTTT
cdr3_aa: CASSPEASGGTDTQYF

cdr3_length: 16
j_call: TRBJ2-5
d_call: TRBD2
clone_size: NA
v_call: TRBV7-6
cdr3_nt: TGTGCCAGCAGCTTAGCGCGCGGGGGGGCAACTGAGACCCAGTACTTC
cdr3_aa: CASSLARGGATETQYF